This TCR beta chain stems from a study of cytomegalovirus exposure and HLA in healthy donors. Study-level findings and limits: High sensitivity and specificity were reportedly achieved when the classifier diagnosed cytomegalovirus status. Most sequenced TCRs were rare (though some public TCRs occurred in many donors). There were 160 or so TCR beta chains listed as cytomegalovirus-associated.

The CDR3 spans 13 residues. Trimming removed 2 bases from V and 3 bases from J, with 7 bases in between. Germline V lookup: CDR1 WNHNN, CDR2 SYGVQD (reference sequence). Produced via immunoSEQ multiplex PCR; TCRdb's table is partial and in-frame only. The profile shows under 150,000 clones, around 89% of them singletons. For this clone: Its antigen is not identified.

Separate from the approximately 670-subject first cohort, the roughly 120-subject validation cohort was the one that the donors belonged to. The rearrangement uses TRBV10-1 and TRBJ1-2; no reliable D call. The sequence was collected from a woman aged 18-29 years in good health and CMV-seropositive. Sequencing was performed on PBMCs. CDR3 DNA: TGCGCCAGCAGTGAGAACACCGACTATGGCTACACCTTC. This sequence encodes CASSENTDYGYTF.